Listed below are T cell receptor beta chains from one sample, sequenced in a study of blood T cells in healthy people across ages. Each CDR3 protein is one row after TCRdb ran MiXCR on the 5' RACE reads. The sample lists about 1,400,000 distinct CDR3 sequences, about 40% occurring once. Sequenced sample: blood. The receptor source for this set is a woman younger than 30 in good health. The CDR3 runs from the conserved cysteine through the conserved F or W. Each record gives: D gene, clone size, V gene, J gene, CDR3 protein, CDR3 DNA. D genes are given only for firm matches. Clone size is stated in some rows and not others, as once, few, many or a class when expanded.

.,few,TRBV10-3,TRBJ2-7,CAISESTGGGSYNEQYF,TGTGCCATCAGTGAGTCGACGGGCGGGGGCTCCTACAATGAGCAGTACTTC
.,.,TRBV30,TRBJ1-4,CAWNEGRGLFF,TGTGCCTGGAATGAGGGTAGGGGCCTGTTTTTT
.,few,TRBV7-9,TRBJ2-3,CASSLVRGSTDTQYF,TGTGCCAGCAGCTTAGTCCGGGGCTCCACAGATACGCAGTATTTT
.,many,TRBV6-2/TRBV6-3,TRBJ2-7,CASTNGQSEQYF,TGTGCCAGCACAAACGGACAGTCCGAGCAGTACTTC
TRBD1,few,TRBV12-3/TRBV12-4,TRBJ1-2,CASSLSGQGARGYTF,TGTGCCAGCAGTTTGTCGGGACAGGGGGCGCGGGGCTACACCTTC
.,.,TRBV7-2,TRBJ1-1,CASRDKLGAYTEAFF,TGTGCCAGCAGAGATAAACTTGGGGCTTACACTGAAGCTTTCTTT
.,.,TRBV6-6,TRBJ1-1,CASSYGLTEAFF,TGTGCCAGCAGTTATGGGCTCACTGAAGCTTTCTTT
.,.,TRBV7-9,TRBJ1-4,CASNFGFEKLFF,TGTGCCAGCAACTTCGGGTTTGAAAAACTGTTTTTT
.,.,TRBV20-1,TRBJ2-1,CSAREGRKHNEQFF,TGCAGTGCTAGAGAGGGACGGAAACACAATGAGCAGTTCTTC
.,once,TRBV6-2/TRBV6-3,TRBJ2-1,CASGYDTGPYNEQFF,TGTGCCAGCGGTTACGATACAGGGCCCTACAATGAGCAGTTCTTC
.,.,TRBV11-2,TRBJ1-1,CASSQRRVVNTEAFF,TGTGCCAGCAGCCAACGTAGGGTGGTGAACACTGAGGCTTTCTTT
TRBD1,.,TRBV6-5,TRBJ2-7,CASSYQGQRNYEQYF,TGTGCCAGCAGTTACCAGGGACAGCGAAACTACGAGCAGTACTTC
.,few,TRBV20-1,TRBJ2-1,CSARFSRGVMTYNEQFF,TGCAGTGCAAGGTTCTCGCGAGGGGTAATGACCTACAATGAGCAGTTCTTC
TRBD2,few,TRBV7-9,TRBJ2-1,CASSWGLAGGQFF,TGTGCCAGCAGCTGGGGACTAGCGGGAGGGCAGTTCTTC
TRBD2,once,TRBV24-1,TRBJ2-5,CATSATSGRFEQYF,TGTGCCACCAGTGCAACTAGCGGGAGGTTTGAGCAGTACTTC
.,.,TRBV29-1,TRBJ1-1,CSAVLTAGNTEAFF,TGCAGCGCCGTTCTGACTGCGGGGAACACTGAAGCTTTCTTT
.,few,TRBV25-1,TRBJ2-3,CASSEADREDTQYF,TGTGCCAGCAGTGAAGCGGATCGGGAGGATACGCAGTATTTT
.,few,TRBV29-1,TRBJ1-1,CSVSAGNTEAFF,TGCAGCGTTTCGGCGGGGAACACTGAAGCTTTCTTT
TRBD1,.,TRBV11-2,TRBJ1-1,CASAEGGTGDKAFF,TGTGCCTCAGCGGAGGGGGGGACAGGGGATAAAGCTTTCTTT
TRBD1,.,TRBV28,TRBJ1-1,CASSSGQGVTTEAFF,TGTGCCAGCAGTTCAGGACAGGGCGTAACCACTGAAGCTTTCTTT
TRBD2,many,TRBV7-2,TRBJ2-7,CASSSLAGFYEQYF,TGTGCCAGCAGCTCACTAGCGGGGTTCTACGAGCAGTACTTC
.,.,TRBV7-2,TRBJ2-3,CASSPTGTFTDTQYF,TGTGCCAGCAGTCCTACCGGGACGTTCACAGATACGCAGTATTTT
.,.,TRBV14,TRBJ1-5,CASSQDNSPPQHF,TGTGCCAGCAGCCAAGACAACTCTCCGCCCCAGCATTTT
TRBD2,.,TRBV24-1,TRBJ2-3,CATSDPSGASTDTQYF,TGTGCCACCAGTGACCCTAGCGGGGCTAGCACAGATACGCAGTATTTT
.,.,TRBV5-4,TRBJ2-7,CASSLRSGHSYEQYF,TGTGCCAGCAGCCTTCGCAGCGGGCACTCCTACGAGCAGTACTTC
.,.,TRBV12-3/TRBV12-4,TRBJ2-7,CASSFSGAAHEQYF,TGTGCCAGCAGTTTCTCCGGGGCTGCCCACGAGCAGTACTTC
TRBD2,.,TRBV20-1,TRBJ2-5,CSAPPGSGGLGETQYF,TGCAGTGCCCCCCCTGGTAGCGGGGGTCTCGGAGAGACCCAGTACTTC
.,.,TRBV29-1,TRBJ2-3,CSVAGTDTQYF,TGCAGCGTTGCTGGCACAGATACGCAGTATTTT
TRBD1,once,TRBV25-1,TRBJ1-3,CASSGGTGAQNTIYF,TGTGCCAGCAGTGGGGGGACAGGAGCCCAGAACACCATATATTTT
TRBD1,few,TRBV5-6,TRBJ1-1,CASSKLTGSTEAFF,TGTGCCAGCAGCAAATTGACAGGGTCCACTGAAGCTTTCTTT
.,few,TRBV7-2,TRBJ1-2,CASTPHGGNYGYTF,TGTGCCAGCACTCCCCACGGGGGAAACTATGGCTACACCTTC
.,.,TRBV10-3,TRBJ1-5,CAISGQSNQPQHF,TGTGCCATCAGCGGACAGAGCAATCAGCCCCAGCATTTT
.,.,TRBV2,TRBJ2-7,CASWRGGEQYF,TGTGCCAGCTGGCGGGGCGGCGAGCAGTACTTC
.,many,TRBV20-1,TRBJ1-2,CSADVDGYTF,TGCAGTGCCGATGTTGATGGCTACACCTTC
TRBD1,.,TRBV7-2,TRBJ2-7,CASSPITGGGYEQYF,TGTGCCAGCAGCCCAATCACAGGGGGCGGGTACGAGCAGTACTTC
.,.,TRBV5-1,TRBJ2-1,CASSLQQTGTNEQFF,TGCGCCAGCAGCTTACAACAAACAGGGACAAATGAGCAGTTCTTC
.,.,TRBV28,TRBJ2-1,CASSLLVGGNEQFF,TGTGCCAGCAGTTTATTGGTAGGGGGCAATGAGCAGTTCTTC
.,many,TRBV29-1,TRBJ1-2,CSVPVPNYGYTF,TGCAGCGTCCCAGTGCCTAACTATGGCTACACCTTC
TRBD2,.,TRBV20-1,TRBJ2-1,CSARVLAGGFLPEQFF,TGCAGTGCTAGAGTGCTAGCGGGAGGGTTTTTGCCTGAGCAGTTCTTC
.,.,TRBV10-3,TRBJ2-7,CAISESGPAYEQYF,TGTGCCATCAGTGAGAGCGGGCCGGCGTACGAGCAGTACTTC
.,.,TRBV7-8,TRBJ2-3,CASSLRGGLTDTQYF,TGTGCCAGCAGCCTGAGGGGGGGGCTCACAGATACGCAGTATTTT
.,.,TRBV15,TRBJ1-1,CATSNSLNTEAFF,TGTGCCACCAGCAACAGTCTGAACACTGAAGCTTTCTTT
.,few,TRBV20-1,TRBJ2-7,CSVGPEDYEQYF,TGCAGTGTAGGGCCAGAAGACTACGAGCAGTACTTC
.,few,TRBV7-9,TRBJ2-2,CASSSTGSGELFF,TGTGCCAGCAGCTCCACAGGGTCCGGGGAGCTGTTTTTT
.,few,TRBV5-1,TRBJ2-7,CASSLTYLTTGYEQYF,TGCGCCAGCAGCTTGACCTACCTAACTACGGGCTACGAGCAGTACTTC
.,many,TRBV25-1,TRBJ1-2,CASRDTPGGYTF,TGTGCCAGCAGAGACACCCCTGGTGGCTACACCTTC
.,.,TRBV5-5,TRBJ1-1,CASSLGGEGEAFF,TGTGCCAGCAGCTTGGGGGGAGAGGGTGAAGCTTTCTTT
.,few,TRBV6-5,TRBJ2-1,CASTMRGEQFF,TGTGCCAGCACCATGCGGGGTGAGCAGTTCTTC
.,many,TRBV7-2,TRBJ2-1,CASSLWNEQFF,TGTGCCAGCAGCTTGTGGAATGAGCAGTTCTTC
.,.,TRBV6-2/TRBV6-3,TRBJ2-1,CASSYLAPYNERFF,TGTGCCAGCAGTTACTTGGCCCCCTACAATGAGCGGTTCTTC
TRBD2,.,TRBV2,TRBJ2-1,CASRRASGIYNEQFF,TGTGCCAGCAGGAGGGCTAGCGGGATATACAATGAGCAGTTCTTC
.,few,TRBV28,TRBJ2-3,CASTKVGLATDTQYF,TGTGCCAGCACCAAGGTGGGGCTTGCCACAGATACGCAGTATTTT
TRBD2,few,TRBV20-1,TRBJ2-1,CSASGLADYNEQFF,TGCAGCGCTTCGGGACTAGCGGATTACAATGAGCAGTTCTTC
.,once,TRBV7-4,TRBJ1-5,CASSGGAFNQPQHF,TGTGCCAGCTCTGGGGGGGCCTTCAATCAGCCCCAGCATTTT
.,few,TRBV27,TRBJ1-6,CASRDSARGYNSPLHF,TGTGCCAGCAGAGACAGCGCCCGGGGCTATAATTCACCCCTCCACTTT
.,few,TRBV15,TRBJ2-1,CATSRELGYNEQFF,TGTGCCACCAGCAGAGAATTGGGCTACAATGAGCAGTTCTTC
.,.,TRBV20-1,TRBJ1-5,CSARGGLSNQPQHF,TGCAGTGCTAGAGGGGGCCTTAGCAATCAGCCCCAGCATTTT
.,.,TRBV10-1,TRBJ1-1,CASSERTNTEAFF,TGCGCCAGCAGTGAGCGGACTAACACTGAAGCTTTCTTT
.,few,TRBV20-1,TRBJ2-6,CSVPYGANVLTF,TGCAGTGTACCTTATGGGGCCAACGTCCTGACTTTC